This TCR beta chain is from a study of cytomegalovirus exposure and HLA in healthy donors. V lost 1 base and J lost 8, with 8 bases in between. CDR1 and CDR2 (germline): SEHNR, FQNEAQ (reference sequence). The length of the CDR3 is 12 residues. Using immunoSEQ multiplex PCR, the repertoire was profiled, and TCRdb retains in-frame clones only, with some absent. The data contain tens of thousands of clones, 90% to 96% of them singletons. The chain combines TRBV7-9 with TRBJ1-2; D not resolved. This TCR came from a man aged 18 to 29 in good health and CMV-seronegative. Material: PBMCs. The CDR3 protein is CASSLDMGGYTF. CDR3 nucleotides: TGTGCCAGCAGCTTAGATATGGGCGGCTACACCTTC.